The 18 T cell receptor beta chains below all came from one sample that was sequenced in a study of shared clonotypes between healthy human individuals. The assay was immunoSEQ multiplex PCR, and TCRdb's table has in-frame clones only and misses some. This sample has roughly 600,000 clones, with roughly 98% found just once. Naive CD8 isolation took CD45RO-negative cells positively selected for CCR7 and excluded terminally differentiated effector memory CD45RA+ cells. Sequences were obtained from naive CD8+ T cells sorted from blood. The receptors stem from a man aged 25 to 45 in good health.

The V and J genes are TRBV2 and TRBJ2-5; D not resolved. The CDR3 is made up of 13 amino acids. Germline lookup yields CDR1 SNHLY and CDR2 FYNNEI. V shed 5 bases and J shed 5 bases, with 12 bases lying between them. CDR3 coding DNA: TGTGCCAGCAGTCCTTGGCACGTTGAGACCCAGTACTTC. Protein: CASSPWHVETQYF.

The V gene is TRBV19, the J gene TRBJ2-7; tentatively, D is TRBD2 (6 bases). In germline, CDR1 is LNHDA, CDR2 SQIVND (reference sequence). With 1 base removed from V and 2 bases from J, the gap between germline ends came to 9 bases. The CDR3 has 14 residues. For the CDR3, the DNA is TGTGCCAGTAGTATAGTAGCGGAAACCTACGAGCAGTACTTC. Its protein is CASSIVAETYEQYF.

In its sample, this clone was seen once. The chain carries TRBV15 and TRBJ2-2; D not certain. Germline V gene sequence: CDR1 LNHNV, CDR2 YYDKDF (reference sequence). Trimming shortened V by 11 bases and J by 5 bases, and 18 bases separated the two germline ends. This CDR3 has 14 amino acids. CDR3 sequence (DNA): TGTGCCCTAAAGGCGTCTACCTCGACCGGGGAGCTGTTTTTT. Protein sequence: CALKASTSTGELFF.

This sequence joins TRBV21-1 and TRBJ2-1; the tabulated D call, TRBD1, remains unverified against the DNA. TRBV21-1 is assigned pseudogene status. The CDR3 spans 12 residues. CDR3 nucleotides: TGTGCCAGCGGTCCAACATACAATGAGCAGTTCTTC. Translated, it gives CASGPTYNEQFF.

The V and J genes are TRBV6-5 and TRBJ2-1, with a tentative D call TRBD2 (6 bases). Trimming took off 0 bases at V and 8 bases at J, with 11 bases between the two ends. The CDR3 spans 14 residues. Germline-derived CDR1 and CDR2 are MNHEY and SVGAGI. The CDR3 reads CASSYSSAGHEQFF. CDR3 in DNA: TGTGCCAGCAGTTACTCGAGTGCGGGACATGAGCAGTTCTTC.

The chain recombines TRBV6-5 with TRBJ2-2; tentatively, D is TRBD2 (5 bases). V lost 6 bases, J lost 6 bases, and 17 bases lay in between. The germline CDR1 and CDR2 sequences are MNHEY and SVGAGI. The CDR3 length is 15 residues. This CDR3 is CASRRTRSVAGELFF. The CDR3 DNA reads TGTGCCAGCAGGCGAACCCGTAGCGTGGCCGGGGAGCTGTTTTTT.

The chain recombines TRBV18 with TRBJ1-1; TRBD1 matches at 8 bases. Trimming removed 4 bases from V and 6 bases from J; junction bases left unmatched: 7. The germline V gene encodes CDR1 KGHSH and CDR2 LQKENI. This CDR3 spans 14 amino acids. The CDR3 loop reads CASSLYRGVSEAFF. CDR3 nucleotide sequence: TGTGCCAGCTCACTGTACAGGGGGGTCTCTGAAGCTTTCTTT.

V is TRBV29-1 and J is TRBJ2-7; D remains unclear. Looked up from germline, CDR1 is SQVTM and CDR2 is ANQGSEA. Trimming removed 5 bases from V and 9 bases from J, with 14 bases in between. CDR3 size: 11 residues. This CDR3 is CSVRINLAQYF. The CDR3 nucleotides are TGCAGCGTTCGAATAAACCTGGCGCAGTACTTC.

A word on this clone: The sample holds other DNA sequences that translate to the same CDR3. DNA for the CDR3: TGTGCCAGCAGTTTGGGGGATTCCTACGAGCAGTACTTC. Translating gives CASSLGDSYEQYF. The V gene is TRBV27, the J gene TRBJ2-7; D may match TRBD1 or TRBD2 (5 bases each). Per the germline V gene, CDR1 is MNHEY and CDR2 is SMNVEV (reference sequence). The CDR3 contains 13 residues. Trimming took 3 bases from V and 1 from J, leaving 7 bases between them.

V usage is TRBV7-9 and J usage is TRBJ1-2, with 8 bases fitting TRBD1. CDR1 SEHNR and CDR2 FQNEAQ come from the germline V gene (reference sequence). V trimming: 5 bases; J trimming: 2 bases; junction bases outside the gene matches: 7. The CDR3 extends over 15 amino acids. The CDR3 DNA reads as TGTGCCAGCAGCCAGGGGGCAGGAGAAAACTATGGCTACACCTTC. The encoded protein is CASSQGAGENYGYTF.

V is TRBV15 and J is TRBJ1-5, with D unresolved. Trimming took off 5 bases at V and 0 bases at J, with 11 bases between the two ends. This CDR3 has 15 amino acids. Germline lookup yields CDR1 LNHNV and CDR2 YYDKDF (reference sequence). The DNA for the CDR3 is TGTGCCACCAGCGGAAACGACGGTAGCAATCAGCCCCAGCATTTT. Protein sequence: CATSGNDGSNQPQHF.

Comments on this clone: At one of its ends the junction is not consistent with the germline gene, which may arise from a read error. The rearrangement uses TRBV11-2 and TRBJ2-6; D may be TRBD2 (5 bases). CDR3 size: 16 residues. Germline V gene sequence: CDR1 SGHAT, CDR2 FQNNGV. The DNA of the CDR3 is TGCGGGGTAGAGGCCTACCAATCCTCTGGGGCCAACGTCCTGACTTTC. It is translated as CGVEAYQSSGANVLTF.

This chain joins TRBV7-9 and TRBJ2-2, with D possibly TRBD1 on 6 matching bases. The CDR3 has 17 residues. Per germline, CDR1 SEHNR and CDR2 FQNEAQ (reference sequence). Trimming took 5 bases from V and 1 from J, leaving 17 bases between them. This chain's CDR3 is CASSVLEGHGNTGELFF. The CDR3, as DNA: TGTGCCAGCAGCGTCCTTGAGGGACACGGGAACACCGGGGAGCTGTTTTTT. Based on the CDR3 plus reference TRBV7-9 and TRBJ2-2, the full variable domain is DTGVSQNPRHKITKRGQNVTFRCDPISEHNRLYWYRQTLGQGPEFLTYFQNEAQLEKSRLLSDRFSAERPKGSFSTLEIQRTEQGDSAMYLCASSVLEGHGNTGELFFGEGSRLTVL.

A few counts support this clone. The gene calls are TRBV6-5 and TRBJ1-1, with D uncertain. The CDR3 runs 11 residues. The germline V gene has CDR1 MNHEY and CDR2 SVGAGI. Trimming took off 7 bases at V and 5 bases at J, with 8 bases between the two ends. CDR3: CASTLGTEAFF. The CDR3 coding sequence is TGTGCCAGCACCCTGGGGACTGAAGCTTTCTTT.

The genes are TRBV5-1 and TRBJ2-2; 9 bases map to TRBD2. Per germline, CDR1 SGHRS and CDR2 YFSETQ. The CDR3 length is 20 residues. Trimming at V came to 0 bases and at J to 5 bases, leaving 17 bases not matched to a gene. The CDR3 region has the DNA TGCGCCAGCAGCTTGGCCGGTCTAGCGGGGCACCCTATCGGAACCGGGGAGCTGTTTTTT. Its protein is CASSLAGLAGHPIGTGELFF.

Here the CDR3 reads CASSHYGTANEQFF. CDR3 bases: TGTGCCAGCAGTCATTACGGGACAGCCAATGAGCAGTTCTTC. This chain uses TRBV6-5 with TRBJ2-1, with 7 bases matching TRBD1. Trimming cost V 5 bases and J 6 bases; bases outside gene matches: 7. This CDR3 has 14 amino acids. CDR1 is MNHEY, CDR2 SVGAGI, per germline.

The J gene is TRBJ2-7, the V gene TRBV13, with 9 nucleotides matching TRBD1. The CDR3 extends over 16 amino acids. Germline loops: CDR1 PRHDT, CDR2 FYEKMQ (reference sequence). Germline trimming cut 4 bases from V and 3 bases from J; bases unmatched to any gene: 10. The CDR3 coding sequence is TGTGCCAGCAGCTCCGCTACAGGGGGCCGTTTCTACGAGCAGTACTTC. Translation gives CASSSATGGRFYEQYF.

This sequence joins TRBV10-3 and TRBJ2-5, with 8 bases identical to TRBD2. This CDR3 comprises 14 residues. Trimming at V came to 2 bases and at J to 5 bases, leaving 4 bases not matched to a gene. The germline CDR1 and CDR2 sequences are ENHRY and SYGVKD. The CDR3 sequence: CAISEKRERETQYF. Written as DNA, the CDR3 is TGTGCCATCAGTGAGAAGCGGGAGAGGGAGACCCAGTACTTC.